The rows below give T cell receptor beta chains drawn from one sample of a study of shared clonotypes between healthy human individuals. TCRdb's table, derived via immunoSEQ multiplex PCR, lists solely in-frame clones and lacks some. This table has about 380,000 clones, about 96% appearing once. The sample consisted of memory CD8+ T cells sorted from blood. Every receptor here comes from a man younger than 40 in good health. Each CDR3 is given with its conserved first and last residue. Fields, in order: V gene, clone size, J gene, D gene, CDR3 protein, CDR3 DNA. A D gene is named only where the DNA matches it firmly. Size is stated for part of the rows, as once, few or many counts, or as a class when the clone is expanded.

V gene: TRBV7-2; clone size: .; J gene: TRBJ1-1; D gene: TRBD1; CDR3 protein: CASSLGGGVGAEAFF; CDR3 DNA: TGTGCCAGCAGCTTAGGAGGGGGCGTTGGCGCTGAAGCTTTCTTT
V gene: TRBV30; clone size: .; J gene: TRBJ1-3; D gene: .; CDR3 protein: CAWSVRGLSGNTIYF; CDR3 DNA: TGTGCCTGGAGTGTACGGGGGCTCTCTGGAAACACCATATATTTT
V gene: TRBV19; clone size: .; J gene: TRBJ2-2; D gene: TRBD1; CDR3 protein: CASRSGGTAGELFF; CDR3 DNA: TGTGCCAGTAGGTCAGGGGGAACGGCCGGGGAGCTGTTTTTT
V gene: TRBV13; clone size: .; J gene: TRBJ2-1; D gene: TRBD1; CDR3 protein: CASSPGQIYNEQFF; CDR3 DNA: TGTGCCAGCAGCCCGGGACAGATATACAATGAGCAGTTCTTC
V gene: TRBV30; clone size: .; J gene: TRBJ1-4; D gene: TRBD1; CDR3 protein: CALRDRPNEKLFF; CDR3 DNA: TGTGCCCTCAGGGACAGACCTAATGAAAAACTGTTTTTT
V gene: TRBV5-1; clone size: .; J gene: TRBJ2-5; D gene: TRBD1; CDR3 protein: CASSPVGTGRETQYF; CDR3 DNA: TGCGCCAGCAGCCCCGTAGGGACAGGGAGGGAGACCCAGTACTTC
V gene: TRBV28; clone size: .; J gene: TRBJ1-2; D gene: .; CDR3 protein: CASNWANYGYTF; CDR3 DNA: TGTGCCAGCAATTGGGCTAACTATGGCTACACCTTC
V gene: TRBV29-1; clone size: .; J gene: TRBJ2-3; D gene: .; CDR3 protein: CSVERGHRTDTQYF; CDR3 DNA: TGCAGCGTTGAAAGGGGACACCGCACAGATACGCAGTATTTT
V gene: TRBV9; clone size: .; J gene: TRBJ2-1; D gene: TRBD2; CDR3 protein: CASSVESLADNEQFF; CDR3 DNA: TGTGCCAGCAGCGTAGAAAGTCTAGCGGACAATGAGCAGTTCTTC
V gene: TRBV5-6; clone size: .; J gene: TRBJ2-7; D gene: TRBD2; CDR3 protein: CASSLGGRVTYEQYF; CDR3 DNA: TGTGCCAGCAGCTTGGGCGGGAGGGTAACCTACGAGCAGTACTTC
V gene: TRBV5-1; clone size: .; J gene: TRBJ2-7; D gene: .; CDR3 protein: CASSLVPLPPGTSYEQYF; CDR3 DNA: TGCGCCAGCAGCTTGGTACCGCTACCGCCGGGGACCTCTTACGAGCAGTACTTC
V gene: TRBV15; clone size: .; J gene: TRBJ2-6; D gene: .; CDR3 protein: CATLDQGTGANVLTF; CDR3 DNA: TGTGCCACACTAGATCAGGGGACTGGGGCCAACGTCCTGACTTTC
V gene: TRBV2; clone size: .; J gene: TRBJ2-2; D gene: .; CDR3 protein: CASTEWGTGELFF; CDR3 DNA: TGTGCCAGCACCGAATGGGGCACCGGGGAGCTGTTTTTT
V gene: TRBV5-1; clone size: .; J gene: TRBJ2-1; D gene: .; CDR3 protein: CASSLVQHYNEQFF; CDR3 DNA: TGCGCCAGCAGCTTGGTACAGCACTACAATGAGCAGTTCTTC
V gene: TRBV5-8; clone size: .; J gene: TRBJ2-5; D gene: .; CDR3 protein: CASSEFQGRRHVQETQYF; CDR3 DNA: TGTGCCAGCAGCGAATTCCAGGGGAGGAGGCACGTCCAAGAGACCCAGTACTTC
V gene: TRBV7-6; clone size: .; J gene: TRBJ2-2; D gene: TRBD2; CDR3 protein: CASSFKLAGGFSSATGELFF; CDR3 DNA: TGTGCCAGCAGCTTTAAACTAGCGGGAGGTTTCTCCTCGGCAACCGGGGAGCTGTTTTTT
V gene: TRBV27; clone size: once; J gene: TRBJ2-3; D gene: TRBD2; CDR3 protein: CASSLCSHHGLAGSTDTQYF; CDR3 DNA: TGTGCCAGCAGTTTATGTTCTCATCACGGACTAGCGGGCAGCACAGATACGCAGTATTTT
V gene: TRBV30; clone size: .; J gene: TRBJ2-7; D gene: TRBD2; CDR3 protein: CAASGSLEQYF; CDR3 DNA: TGTGCCGCTAGCGGGAGTCTCGAGCAGTACTTC
V gene: TRBV30; clone size: .; J gene: TRBJ2-7; D gene: TRBD2; CDR3 protein: CACQRGRLAGGPEEQYF; CDR3 DNA: TGTGCCTGCCAACGGGGGAGACTAGCGGGAGGGCCAGAGGAGCAGTACTTC
V gene: TRBV19; clone size: .; J gene: TRBJ1-4; D gene: .; CDR3 protein: CASTSGYREKLFF; CDR3 DNA: TGTGCCAGTACCTCCGGGTACAGGGAAAAACTGTTTTTT
V gene: TRBV5-1; clone size: .; J gene: TRBJ1-3; D gene: .; CDR3 protein: CASSLGQPGNTIYF; CDR3 DNA: TGCGCCAGCAGCTTGGGACAGCCGGGAAACACCATATATTTT
V gene: TRBV28; clone size: few; J gene: TRBJ1-5; D gene: .; CDR3 protein: CASSLGSNQPQHF; CDR3 DNA: TGTGCCAGCAGTTTAGGTAGCAATCAGCCCCAGCATTTT
V gene: TRBV4-1; clone size: .; J gene: TRBJ2-7; D gene: TRBD1; CDR3 protein: CASSQEQVRQGPYEQYF; CDR3 DNA: TGCGCCAGCAGCCAAGAACAAGTAAGACAGGGTCCCTACGAGCAGTACTTC
V gene: TRBV10-3; clone size: .; J gene: TRBJ2-5; D gene: .; CDR3 protein: CAIRRTSQETQYF; CDR3 DNA: TGTGCCATCAGGAGGACCTCTCAAGAGACCCAGTACTTC
V gene: TRBV18; clone size: .; J gene: TRBJ2-7; D gene: TRBD1; CDR3 protein: CASSPPGQGFGEQYF; CDR3 DNA: TGTGCCAGCTCACCACCGGGACAGGGTTTTGGGGAGCAGTACTTC
V gene: TRBV2; clone size: .; J gene: TRBJ2-1; D gene: .; CDR3 protein: CASSDLAVLDEQFF; CDR3 DNA: TGTGCCAGCAGTGATCTAGCTGTCCTAGATGAGCAGTTCTTC
V gene: TRBV6-1; clone size: .; J gene: TRBJ1-6; D gene: .; CDR3 protein: CASSEGPVSDNSPLHF; CDR3 DNA: TGTGCCAGCAGTGAAGGGCCTGTTAGTGATAATTCACCCCTCCACTTT
V gene: TRBV7-2; clone size: .; J gene: TRBJ1-5; D gene: .; CDR3 protein: CASSLSRSNQPQHF; CDR3 DNA: TGTGCCAGCAGCTTAAGCAGGAGCAATCAGCCCCAGCATTTT
V gene: TRBV25-1; clone size: .; J gene: TRBJ2-5; D gene: .; CDR3 protein: CASSESGETQYF; CDR3 DNA: TGTGCCAGCAGTGAATCTGGGGAGACCCAGTACTTC
V gene: TRBV14; clone size: .; J gene: TRBJ2-2; D gene: TRBD2; CDR3 protein: CASGPGGANTGELFF; CDR3 DNA: TGTGCCAGCGGTCCGGGAGGCGCGAACACCGGGGAGCTGTTTTTT
V gene: TRBV14; clone size: .; J gene: TRBJ2-3; D gene: .; CDR3 protein: CASSQGGTYTDTQYF; CDR3 DNA: TGTGCCAGCAGCCAAGGGGGCACCTACACAGATACGCAGTATTTT
V gene: TRBV5-1; clone size: .; J gene: TRBJ2-7; D gene: .; CDR3 protein: CASSTNTFPLYEQYF; CDR3 DNA: TGCGCCAGCAGCACCAACACCTTCCCCCTCTACGAGCAGTACTTC
V gene: TRBV28; clone size: .; J gene: TRBJ1-1; D gene: .; CDR3 protein: CASSSARNKGTEAFF; CDR3 DNA: TGTGCCAGCAGTTCTGCACGAAATAAGGGCACTGAAGCTTTCTTT
V gene: TRBV15; clone size: .; J gene: TRBJ2-1; D gene: .; CDR3 protein: CATGSYNEQFF; CDR3 DNA: TGTGCCACCGGGTCCTACAATGAGCAGTTCTTC
V gene: TRBV5-1; clone size: .; J gene: TRBJ2-7; D gene: TRBD2; CDR3 protein: CASSFNPGLGDYEQYF; CDR3 DNA: TGCGCCAGCAGCTTCAACCCGGGACTAGGAGACTACGAGCAGTACTTC
V gene: TRBV5-1; clone size: .; J gene: TRBJ2-3; D gene: .; CDR3 protein: CASSLVTDTQYF; CDR3 DNA: TGCGCCAGCAGCTTAGTGACAGATACGCAGTATTTT
V gene: TRBV5-1; clone size: .; J gene: TRBJ2-4; D gene: .; CDR3 protein: CASSKGTAKNIQYF; CDR3 DNA: TGCGCCAGCAGCAAGGGGACAGCCAAAAACATTCAGTACTTC
V gene: TRBV5-4; clone size: .; J gene: TRBJ2-1; D gene: TRBD1; CDR3 protein: CASSGSRDSYNEQFF; CDR3 DNA: TGTGCCAGCAGCGGGTCCCGGGACAGTTACAATGAGCAGTTCTTC
V gene: TRBV6-1; clone size: .; J gene: TRBJ2-1; D gene: .; CDR3 protein: CASKRSSYNEQFF; CDR3 DNA: TGTGCCAGCAAGCGGAGCTCCTACAATGAGCAGTTCTTC
V gene: TRBV15; clone size: .; J gene: TRBJ1-5; D gene: TRBD1; CDR3 protein: CATSRDRAVQPQHF; CDR3 DNA: TGTGCCACTAGCCGGGACAGGGCGGTTCAGCCCCAGCATTTT
V gene: TRBV9; clone size: .; J gene: TRBJ1-3; D gene: .; CDR3 protein: CASSVARDSGNTIYF; CDR3 DNA: TGTGCCAGCAGCGTAGCTAGGGACTCTGGAAACACCATATATTTT
V gene: TRBV29-1; clone size: .; J gene: TRBJ1-2; D gene: .; CDR3 protein: CSVVRDNYGYTF; CDR3 DNA: TGCAGCGTTGTGCGGGACAACTATGGCTACACCTTC
V gene: TRBV27; clone size: .; J gene: TRBJ2-3; D gene: .; CDR3 protein: CASSLSGLRTDTQYF; CDR3 DNA: TGTGCCAGCAGTTTATCAGGCTTACGGACAGATACGCAGTATTTT
V gene: TRBV5-1; clone size: .; J gene: TRBJ2-3; D gene: TRBD2; CDR3 protein: CASSLGSGPTDTQYF; CDR3 DNA: TGCGCCAGCAGCTTGGGTAGCGGGCCCACAGATACGCAGTATTTT
V gene: TRBV2; clone size: .; J gene: TRBJ2-1; D gene: TRBD2; CDR3 protein: CARQIEREASYNEQFF; CDR3 DNA: TGTGCCAGACAAATTGAGCGGGAGGCCTCCTACAATGAGCAGTTCTTC
V gene: TRBV11-2; clone size: .; J gene: TRBJ2-3; D gene: .; CDR3 protein: CASSASGTPDTQYF; CDR3 DNA: TGTGCCAGCAGCGCCTCCGGGACTCCAGATACGCAGTATTTT